These 5 T cell receptor beta chains were sequenced from one sample in a study of T cells after yellow fever vaccination. TCRdb re-called the 5' RACE reads through MiXCR, storing one row per CDR3 protein. The table lists 250,000 to 400,000 distinct CDR3 sequences, 4% to 5.5% of them singletons. The source was PBMCs, collected 15 days after the yellow fever booster vaccination. These TCRs come from a man aged 18 to 29 who received the YFV17D yellow fever vaccine.

This clonotype was picked up many times. Here the CDR3 DNA reads TGCAGTGCTAGACGGGACGGCCCAGGGGTGACCCAGTACTTC. Encoded protein: CSARRDGPGVTQYF. The chain links TRBV20-1 to TRBJ2-5; possible D gene TRBD1, 6 bases. The V end was cut by 2 bases, the J end by 7 bases, with 17 bases between. This CDR3 contains 14 residues. Germline V gene data show CDR1 as DFQATT and CDR2 as SNEGSKA (reference sequence).

This clonotype was recorded at least ten times. This rearrangement joins TRBV6-1 to TRBJ2-1; tentatively, D is TRBD2 (6 bases). This CDR3 spans 13 amino acids. Trimming took off 2 bases at V and 10 bases at J, with 12 bases between the two ends. From germline, CDR1 is MNHNS and CDR2 SASEGT. The CDR3 bases are TGTGCCAGCAGTGAAATGGCGGGGAACGAGCAGTTCTTC. Translation: CASSEMAGNEQFF.

The sample holds one count of this clonotype. In DNA, the CDR3 is TGTGCCAGCAAAAAGGTCGCGTCAGGAATCACAGATACGCAGTATTTT. Amino acids: CASKKVASGITDTQYF. This rearrangement joins TRBV6-4 to TRBJ2-3; no clear D. CDR3 size: 16 residues. The V end was cut by 7 bases, the J end by 2 bases, with 19 bases between. Germline assignment: CDR1 MRHNA and CDR2 SNTAGT.

This sequence joins TRBV5-1 and TRBJ2-1; D is unclear. The V end was cut by 1 base, the J end by 7 bases, with 15 bases between. Germline V gene sequence: CDR1 SGHRS, CDR2 YFSETQ. The CDR3 is 15 amino acids. The CDR3 reads CASSLKPDWVNEQFF. The DNA of the CDR3 is TGCGCCAGCAGCTTGAAACCTGACTGGGTGAATGAGCAGTTCTTC.

This chain links TRBV5-1 with TRBJ2-5; 8 positions match TRBD1. The CDR3 runs 14 residues. CDR1 and CDR2 from the germline V gene are SGHRS and YFSETQ. Trimming cost V 4 bases and J 1 base; bases outside gene matches: 3. The DNA for the CDR3 is TGCGCCAGCAGCATCGGGACAGGCCAAGAGACCCAGTACTTC. Residues: CASSIGTGQETQYF.